The sample holds one count of the clone carrying this TCR beta chain. Original data processing: For nucleated cells, counts were estimated from reference gene primer amplification. Sequenced by immunoSEQ multiplex PCR; TCRdb stores in-frame clones only, minus some. The D gene and trimming were derived from the DNA, and the V and J assignments and clone size from that table. Of 37,000 or so clones listed, 88% are singletons. This entry is derived from a study of blood T cell repertoires in COVID-19. V was clipped by 3 bases and J by 2 bases, with 11 bases between them. This CDR3 is built from 14 residues. The germline gives CDR1 LNHDA, CDR2 SQIVND (reference sequence).

This rearrangement joins TRBV19 to TRBJ2-7; tentatively, D is TRBD2 (5 bases). This clonotype was obtained from a man aged 55 to 69 with active COVID-19. The sequenced sample was peripheral blood. CDR3 amino acids: CASSMGRAAYEQYF. The CDR3 region has the DNA TGTGCCAGTAGTATGGGCAGAGCGGCCTACGAGCAGTACTTC.